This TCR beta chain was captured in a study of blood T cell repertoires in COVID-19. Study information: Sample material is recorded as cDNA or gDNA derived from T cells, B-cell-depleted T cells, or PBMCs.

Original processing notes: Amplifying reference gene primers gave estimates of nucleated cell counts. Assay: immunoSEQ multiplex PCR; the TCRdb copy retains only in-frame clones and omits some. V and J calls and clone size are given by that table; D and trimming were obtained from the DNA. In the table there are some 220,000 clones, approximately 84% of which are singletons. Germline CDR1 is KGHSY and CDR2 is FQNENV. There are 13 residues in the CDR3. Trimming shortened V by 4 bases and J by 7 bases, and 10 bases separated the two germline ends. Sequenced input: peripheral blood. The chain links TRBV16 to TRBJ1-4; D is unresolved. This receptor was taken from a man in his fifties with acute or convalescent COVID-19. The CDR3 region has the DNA TGTGCCAGCAGCCTTTCTGGAGCTGAAAAACTGTTTTTT. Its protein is CASSLSGAEKLFF.